What follows are 4 T cell receptor beta chains derived from one specimen sequenced in a study of OX40 agonist ivuxolimab in advanced cancers. The repertoire was sequenced with immunoSEQ multiplex PCR; TCRdb's copy has only in-frame clones and lacks some. The sample carries some 68,000 clones, about 88% recorded once. Sequenced material: CD4+ or CD8+ T cells sorted from blood, taken in a trial of the OX40 agonist ivuxolimab. The source is an adult with an advanced solid tumor such as melanoma, head and neck, liver or kidney cancer.

The chain employs TRBV28 and TRBJ1-2, with a tentative D call TRBD1 (5 bases). CDR3 length equals 14 residues. The germline V gene has CDR1 MDHEN and CDR2 SYDVKM. The ends were cut back, 3 bases at V and 4 bases at J, with 12 bases in the middle. The CDR3 nucleotides read TGTGCCAGCAGTTTGAGGGCCGGGACCTATGGCTACACCTTC. As protein: CASSLRAGTYGYTF.

The chain combines TRBV4-1 with TRBJ2-1; 8 positions agree with TRBD2. CDR1 MGHRA and CDR2 YSYEKL come from the germline V gene. There are 15 residues in the CDR3. The trim removed 2 bases at V and 8 bases at J, leaving 8 bases unmatched. CDR3 sequence (DNA): TGCGCCAGCAGCCAACCGGGACTAGGATTGTATGAGCAGTTCTTC. Its translation is CASSQPGLGLYEQFF.

This sequence joins TRBV2 and TRBJ2-3, with D perhaps matching TRBD1 (7 bases). V was shortened by 7 bases and J by 1 base, with 15 bases between the two germline ends. Germline values: CDR1 SNHLY, CDR2 FYNNEI. The CDR3 is 15 residues long. The CDR3 is CASNQGGTGTDTQYF. The CDR3 DNA reads TGTGCCAGCAATCAAGGCGGGACAGGCACAGATACGCAGTATTTT.

The rearrangement uses TRBV29-1 and TRBJ2-3; D assignment may be TRBD1 or TRBD2 (5 bases each). This CDR3 region has 13 residues. Trimming left V 4 bases short and J 9 bases short, with 17 bases between. Germline V CDR1 and CDR2: SQVTM, ANQGSEA. CDR3 protein: CSVVPLLGTTQYF. The CDR3 bases are TGCAGCGTTGTCCCTCTTCTCGGGACGACGCAGTATTTT.